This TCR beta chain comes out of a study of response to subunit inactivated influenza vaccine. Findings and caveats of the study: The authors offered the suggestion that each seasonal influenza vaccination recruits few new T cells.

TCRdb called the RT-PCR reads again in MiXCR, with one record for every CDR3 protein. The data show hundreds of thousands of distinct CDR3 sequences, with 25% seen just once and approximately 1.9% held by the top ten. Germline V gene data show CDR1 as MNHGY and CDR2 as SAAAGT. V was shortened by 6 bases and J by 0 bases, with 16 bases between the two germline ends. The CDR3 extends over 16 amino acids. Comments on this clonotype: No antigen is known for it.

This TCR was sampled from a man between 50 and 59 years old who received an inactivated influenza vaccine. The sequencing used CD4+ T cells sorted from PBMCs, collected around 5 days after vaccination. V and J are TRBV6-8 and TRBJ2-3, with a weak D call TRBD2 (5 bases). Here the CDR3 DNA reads TGTGCCAGCAGCCCCTGGGCTAGCAGAAGCACAGATACGCAGTATTTT. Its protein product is CASSPWASRSTDTQYF.